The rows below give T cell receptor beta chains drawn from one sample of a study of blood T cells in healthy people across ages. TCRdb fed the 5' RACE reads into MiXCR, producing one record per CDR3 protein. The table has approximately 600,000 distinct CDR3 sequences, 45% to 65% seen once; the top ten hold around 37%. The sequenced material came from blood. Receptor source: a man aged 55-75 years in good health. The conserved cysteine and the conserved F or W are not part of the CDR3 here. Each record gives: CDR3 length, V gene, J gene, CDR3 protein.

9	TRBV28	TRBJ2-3	ASNRGNTQY
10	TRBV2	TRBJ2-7	ASTEGVGGQY
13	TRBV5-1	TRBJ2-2	ASSLADAGTGELF
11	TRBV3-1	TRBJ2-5	ASSQGGRETQY
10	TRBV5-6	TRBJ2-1	ASRRAGTQEF
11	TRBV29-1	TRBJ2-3	SVVGGLGDTQY
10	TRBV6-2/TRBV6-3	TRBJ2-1	ASSYLYNEQF
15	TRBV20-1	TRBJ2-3	SARTGKHSLTTDTQY
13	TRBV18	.	ASSPPSGAKETQY
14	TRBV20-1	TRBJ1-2	SATSRGRGPNYGYT
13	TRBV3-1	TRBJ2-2	ASSRGTANTGELF
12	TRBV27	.	ASSSTGPLYEQY
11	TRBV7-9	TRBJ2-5	ASSMKLGETQY
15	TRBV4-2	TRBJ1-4	ASSPQLAGAANEKLF
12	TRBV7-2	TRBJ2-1	ASSPGQGARGQF